The 13 T cell receptor beta chains listed next were all sequenced from one sample in a study. MiXCR, applied by TCRdb to the RT-PCR reads, yields one record per CDR3 protein. The sample contains approximately 720,000 distinct CDR3 sequences, approximately 15% of which appear only once. Sequenced sample: memory CD4+ T cells from blood. The receptors originated from a female donor in good health, serving as a healthy control.

In its sample, this clonotype was seen many times. The V and J genes are TRBV7-2 and TRBJ2-1, with TRBD1 matching 7 bases. J lost 0 bases, V lost 7 bases, and 6 bases had no gene match. The CDR3 length is 15 residues. Germline CDR1 reads SGHTA; CDR2 reads FQGNSA. The CDR3 loop is CASTQTGSSYNEQFF. The CDR3 DNA follows: TGTGCCAGCACACAGACAGGGAGCTCCTACAATGAGCAGTTCTTC.

This clonotype was counted a few times. The gene calls are TRBV6-2 or TRBV6-3 and TRBJ2-3, with 14 bases lining up with TRBD2. The CDR3 runs 16 residues. J gave up 5 bases and V 6 bases, and 7 bases lay outside the gene matches. The germline CDR1 and CDR2 sequences are MNHEY and SVGEGT. The CDR3 bases are TGTGCCAGCAGGCGGACTAGCGGGAGGTACGGAGATACGCAGTATTTT. Its translation is CASRRTSGRYGDTQYF.

This clonotype was observed a few times. The chain joins TRBV4-3 to TRBJ2-1, with a tentative D call TRBD2 (6 bases). Germline V gives CDR1 LGHNA, CDR2 YSLEER. This CDR3 has 15 amino acids. Trimming took 5 bases from V and 2 from J, leaving 13 bases between them. CDR3 residues: CASSDGSGPYNEQFF. The CDR3 coding sequence is TGCGCCAGCAGCGACGGTAGCGGACCCTACAATGAGCAGTTCTTC.

In its sample, this clonotype was seen many times. The gene calls are TRBV7-3 and TRBJ2-3; 7 bases fit TRBD1. Germline V CDR1 and CDR2: SGHTA, FQGTGA. There are 17 residues in the CDR3. The V gene end was trimmed by 1 base and the J gene end by 4 bases; junction bases not matched to a gene: 11. The CDR3 bases are TGTGCCAGCAGCTTAATCATAGAGGGCCAGGGGGCAGATACGCAGTATTTT. Residues: CASSLIIEGQGADTQYF.

This chain connects TRBV9 to TRBJ1-1, with D hard to call. The CDR3 is 14 residues long. V was cut by 4 bases and J by 6 bases, with 16 bases left in between. The germline V gene has CDR1 SGDLS and CDR2 YYNGEE. CDR3 DNA: TGTGCCAGCAGCCTCCCGGATTCGTCGGCTGAAGCTTTCTTT. Its protein is CASSLPDSSAEAFF.

This clonotype was found a few times. The chain employs TRBV24-1 and TRBJ2-1; 10 bases match TRBD2. Germline V gene lookup returns CDR1 KGHDR and CDR2 SFDVKD. This CDR3 comprises 15 residues. V trimming: 0 bases; J trimming: 6 bases; junction bases outside the gene matches: 1. CDR3 protein: CATSDLTSGTNEQFF. CDR3 in DNA: TGTGCCACCAGTGATTTGACTAGCGGGACCAATGAGCAGTTCTTC.

This chain joins TRBV7-2 and TRBJ2-4; D may be TRBD2 (5 bases). Germline CDR1 reads SGHTA; CDR2 reads FQGNSA. CDR3 length: 15 residues. V lost 2 bases, J lost 3 bases, and 11 bases lay in between. This CDR3 is CASSLFWGDKNIQYF. The CDR3 nucleotides read TGTGCCAGCAGCTTATTCTGGGGAGACAAAAACATTCAGTACTTC.

This clonotype was observed a few times. J is TRBJ2-4 and V is TRBV7-3; D is tentatively TRBD1 or TRBD2 (5 bases each). The CDR3 contains 14 residues. V lost 7 bases and J lost 8, with 18 bases in between. Germline V lookup: CDR1 SGHTA, CDR2 FQGTGA. CDR3: CASKRDALSDIQYF. The CDR3, as DNA: TGTGCCAGCAAAAGGGACGCCCTTTCAGACATTCAGTACTTC.

This clonotype turned up a few times. A much larger clone lies a single base off, so this may be a read error. The chain is built from TRBV7-8 and TRBJ1-2, with D uncertain. The CDR3 sequence is 14 residues long. The germline CDR1 and CDR2 sequences are SGHVS and FQNEAQ. In nucleotides, the CDR3 is TGTGACAGCAGCTTAGCGTTGGGAGACCCTGGCTACACCTTC. It is translated as CDSSLALGDPGYTF.

The chain has TRBV11-2 and TRBJ1-3; perhaps TRBD1 as D (5 bases). V dropped 5 bases and J dropped 0 bases, with 17 bases sitting between them. The CDR3 extends over 17 amino acids. Germline V lookup: CDR1 SGHAT, CDR2 FQNNGV. The CDR3 sequence is CASSPSIRQFSGNTIYF. CDR3 nucleotides: TGTGCCAGCAGCCCAAGCATTCGACAGTTCTCTGGAAACACCATATATTTT.

The J gene is TRBJ2-7, the V gene TRBV12-3 or TRBV12-4; D is unclear. V gave up 3 bases and J gave up 1 base, with 19 bases separating them. CDR3 length: 17 residues. CDR3 coding DNA: TGTGCCAGCAGTTTTTCCTATGGTGGATATAGTTCCTACGAGCAGTACTTC. It yields the protein CASSFSYGGYSSYEQYF.

The CDR3 loop reads CASSKLGPDQPQHF. As DNA, the CDR3 is TGTGCCAGCAGTAAGTTGGGGCCGGACCAGCCCCAGCATTTT. This chain links TRBV5-6 with TRBJ1-5, with D possibly TRBD1 on 5 matching bases. The CDR3 is 14 amino acids. CDR1 and CDR2 (germline): SGHDT, YYEEEE. Trimming stripped 5 bases from V and 7 bases from J, with 16 bases between.

This clonotype was picked up many times. The chain is built from TRBV10-2 and TRBJ2-7; a possible D gene is TRBD1 (6 bases). V was shortened by 6 bases and J by 3 bases, with 12 bases between the two germline ends. CDR3 length equals 13 residues. Germline CDR1 WSHSY, CDR2 SAAADI. CDR3 sequence: CASRDRSNYEQYF. The CDR3 nucleotides read TGCGCCAGCAGGGACAGAAGTAACTACGAGCAGTACTTC.